This T cell receptor (beta chain) was recovered during a study of blood T cell repertoires in COVID-19. Looking at the study overall: Some COVID-19 samples were acute and others convalescent; all came from the United States, Italy and Spain. PBMCs, B-cell-depleted T cells, or T cells provided the cDNA or gDNA that made up the material.

The length of the CDR3 is 17 residues. The trim removed 1 base at V and 8 bases at J, leaving 11 bases unmatched. CDR1 MNHEY and CDR2 SMNVEV come from the germline V gene (reference sequence). Per the original methods: Amplification of reference gene primers provided the estimated nucleated cell counts. Clones were read by immunoSEQ multiplex PCR, and TCRdb kept only the in-frame ones, dropping some. The DNA gave D and trimming, while V, J and clone size come from that table. The table has about 170,000 clones, approximately 86% seen once; the top ten hold about 1.2%. The chain joins TRBV27 to TRBJ1-4, with TRBD1 matching 9 bases. The clonotype originates from a man aged 55-75 years who had recovered from COVID-19. Specimen: peripheral blood. CDR3 DNA: TGTGCCAGCAGTTTATATACTACAGGGGGCCGGCGGGAAAAACTGTTTTTT. This codes for CASSLYTTGGRREKLFF.